This record looks at one TCR beta chain sequence and its context. Its antigen remains unidentified. No clone much larger than this one lies a single base away; base qualities are absent. A FACSAria II was used to sort memory CD4+ T cells, defined as single viable CD3+CD4+CD8-CD45RO+ cells. CMV serostatus was determined with a Roche Elecsys assay detecting serum IgG against CMV pp150, pp28, p38 and p52. Following thawing, total CD4+ T cells were enriched through positive selection using CD4 magnetic microbeads. The samples came from a different study that was designed specifically to examine the CD4+ T cell memory repertoire. Peripheral blood mononuclear cells were isolated and cryopreserved according to standard operating procedures, and serum was stored at -80 degrees C. The staining relied on CD3-PerCP (BW264/56), CD4-APC (RPA-T4), CD45RO-PE (UCHT1) and CD8-Pacific Orange (3B5) antibodies, and Sytox blue was used to exclude non-viable cells.

The Quick-DNA Microprep Kit was used to extract genomic DNA from the sorted cells. TCRbeta DNA was amplified with the immunoSEQ hsTCRbeta kit following the manufacturer's protocol. An Illumina MiSeq instrument was used to sequence the TCRbeta libraries. The authors' analysis ran thus. Following removal of out-of-frame sequences, roughly 2 million distinct TCRbeta sequences were retained, with an average of roughly 70,000 per individual. Each individual was scored according to the count of fewer than 200 previously reported CMV-associated TCRbeta sequences and the total productive distinct TCRbeta count. A beta-binomial model was reimplemented in Python, and random forests from scikit-learn, run with default parameters, were trained on data from the US cohort. On the Belgian cohort, classifier performance was reported as the median AUC, along with percentile confidence intervals, across 10,000 bootstrap iterations. In its TCRdb copy, this immuneACCESS table keeps in-frame sequences only and misses some clones. Where compared with another copy, unresolved V genes explain less than half of these, and the others have no known cause. V and J calls and clone size follow that table, whereas D and trimming were derived from the DNA. The sample records 80,000 to 100,000 clones, 80% of which are singletons. The biggest ten clones account for about 3.5% of the sample.

This sample stems from a study of memory CD4+ T cells and cytomegalovirus serostatus (dated by TCRdb to between 2017 and 2020). About the study as a whole: The cohort comprised about 33 healthy Belgian adults, 9 CMV seropositive and around 25 CMV seronegative. To replicate a published TCR-based CMV serostatus classifier, the researchers sequenced the CD4+ memory TCRbeta repertoires of a Belgian cohort whose cytomegalovirus serostatus was known.

What the research found in general, with its limitations: Of more than 150 previously reported CMV-associated TCRbeta sequences, approximately 70 appeared in the CD4+ memory repertoires, each in one to five individuals. CMV serostatus prediction reached a median bootstrapped AUC of about 0.96 with the original framework and 0.75 to 0.92 with a US-trained random forest. The original-framework classifier achieved a median bootstrapped AUC of about 0.94 with a 95% CI of 0.76-1.00 on the Belgian cohort. The results were interpreted as suggesting that the CMV-associated TCR signature is largely present in the CD4+ memory repertoire. Only CD4+CD45RO+ memory cells were sequenced, unlike the original study, which covered naive and memory CD4+ and CD8+ populations.

V and J are trimmed by 10 bases and 1 base, and the gene matches miss 4 bases of the junction. Including cysteine and phenylalanine, the CDR3 has 14 amino acids. The DNA shown is the 42-base CDR3, in frame from base 1. Looking up the germline V gene yields CDR1 SGHTA and CDR2 FQGNSA. The V and J genes are TRBV7-2 and TRBJ2-5, and 12 bases in between align with TRBD2. The sequenced sample was memory CD4+ T cells from blood. The receptor comes from an adult in good health and CMV-seropositive. The CDR3 sequence is CATGTSGPQETQYF. The DNA sequence is as follows: TGTGCCACCGGGACTAGCGGGCCCCAAGAGACCCAGTACTTC.